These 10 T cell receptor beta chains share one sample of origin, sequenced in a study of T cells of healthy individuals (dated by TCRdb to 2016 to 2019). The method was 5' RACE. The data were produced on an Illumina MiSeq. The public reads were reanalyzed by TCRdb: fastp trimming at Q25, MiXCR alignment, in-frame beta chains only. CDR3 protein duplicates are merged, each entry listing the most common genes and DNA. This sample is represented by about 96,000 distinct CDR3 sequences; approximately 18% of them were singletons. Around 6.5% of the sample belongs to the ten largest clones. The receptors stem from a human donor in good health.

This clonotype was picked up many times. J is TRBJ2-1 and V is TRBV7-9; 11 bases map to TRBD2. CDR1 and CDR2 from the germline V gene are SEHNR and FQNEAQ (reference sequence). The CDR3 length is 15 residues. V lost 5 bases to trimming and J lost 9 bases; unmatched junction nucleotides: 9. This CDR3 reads CASSRSTSGASEQFF. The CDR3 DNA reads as TGTGCCAGCAGCCGATCGACTAGCGGGGCTAGTGAGCAGTTCTTC.

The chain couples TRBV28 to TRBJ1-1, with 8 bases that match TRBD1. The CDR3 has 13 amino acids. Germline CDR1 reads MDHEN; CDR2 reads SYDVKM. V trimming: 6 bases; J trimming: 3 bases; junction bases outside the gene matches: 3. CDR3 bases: TGTGCCAGCAGAGGACAGGGAGACACTGAAGCTTTCTTT. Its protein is CASRGQGDTEAFF.

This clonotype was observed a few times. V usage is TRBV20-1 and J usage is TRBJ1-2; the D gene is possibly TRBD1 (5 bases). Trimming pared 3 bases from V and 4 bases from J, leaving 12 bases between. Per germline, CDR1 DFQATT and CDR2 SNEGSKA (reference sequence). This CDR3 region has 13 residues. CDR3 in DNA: TGCAGTGCTAGTTTACCCGGGGGCTATGGCTACACCTTC. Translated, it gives CSASLPGGYGYTF.

DNA for the CDR3: TGTGCCAGCAGTTTCCGCGCCGGTACCTACGAGCAGTACTTC. Translated, it gives CASSFRAGTYEQYF. The chain links TRBV28 to TRBJ2-7; D remains ambiguous. V lost 3 bases and J 2 bases, leaving 11 bases between the germline ends. Per the germline V gene, CDR1 is MDHEN and CDR2 is SYDVKM. This CDR3 comprises 14 residues.

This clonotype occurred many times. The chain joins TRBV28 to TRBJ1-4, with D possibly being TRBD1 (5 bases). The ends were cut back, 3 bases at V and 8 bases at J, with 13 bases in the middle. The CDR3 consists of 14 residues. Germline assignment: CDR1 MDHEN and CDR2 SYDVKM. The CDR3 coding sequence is TGTGCCAGCAGTTTCGGGGGGGGTATGGAAAAACTGTTTTTT. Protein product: CASSFGGGMEKLFF.

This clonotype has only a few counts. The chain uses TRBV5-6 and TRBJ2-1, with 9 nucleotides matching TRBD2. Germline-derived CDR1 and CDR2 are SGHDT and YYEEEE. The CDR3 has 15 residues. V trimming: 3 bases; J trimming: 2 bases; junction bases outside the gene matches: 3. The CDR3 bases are TGTGCCAGCAGCTCGACTAGCGGTCCCTACAATGAGCAGTTCTTC. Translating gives CASSSTSGPYNEQFF.

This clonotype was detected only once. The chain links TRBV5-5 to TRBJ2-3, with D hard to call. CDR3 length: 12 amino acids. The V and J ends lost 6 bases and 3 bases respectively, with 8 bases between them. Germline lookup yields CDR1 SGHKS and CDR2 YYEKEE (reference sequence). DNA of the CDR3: TGTGCCAGCACGATGGGGACAGATACGCAGTATTTT. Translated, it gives CASTMGTDTQYF. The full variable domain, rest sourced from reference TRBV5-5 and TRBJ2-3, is DAGVTQSPTHLIKTRGQQVTLRCSPISGHKSVSWYQQVLGQGPQFIFQYYEKEERGRGNFPDRFSARQFPNYSSELNVNALLLGDSALYLCASTMGTDTQYFGPGTRLTVL.

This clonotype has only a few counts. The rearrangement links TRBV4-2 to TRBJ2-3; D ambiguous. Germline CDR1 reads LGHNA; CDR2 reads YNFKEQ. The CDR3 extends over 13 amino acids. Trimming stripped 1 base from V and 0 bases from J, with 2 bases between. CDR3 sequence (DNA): TGTGCCAGCAGCCAAGCGAGCACAGATACGCAGTATTTT. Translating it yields CASSQASTDTQYF.

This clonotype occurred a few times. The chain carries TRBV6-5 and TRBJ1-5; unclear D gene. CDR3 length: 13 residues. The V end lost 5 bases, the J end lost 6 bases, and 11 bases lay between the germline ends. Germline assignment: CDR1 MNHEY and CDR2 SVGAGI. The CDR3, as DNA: TGTGCCAGCAGTCCCTTTGTATTTCAGCCCCAGCATTTT. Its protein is CASSPFVFQPQHF.

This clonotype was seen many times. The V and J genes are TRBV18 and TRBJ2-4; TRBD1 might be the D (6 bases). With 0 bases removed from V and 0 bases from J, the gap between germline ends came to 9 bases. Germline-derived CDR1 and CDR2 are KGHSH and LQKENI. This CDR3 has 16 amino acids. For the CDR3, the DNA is TGTGCCAGCTCACCACCGGGGGCTCTAGCCAAAAACATTCAGTACTTC. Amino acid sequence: CASSPPGALAKNIQYF. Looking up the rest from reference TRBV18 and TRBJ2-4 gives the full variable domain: NAGVMQNPRHLVRRRGQEARLRCSPMKGHSHVYWYRQLPEEGLKFMVYLQKENIIDESGMPKERFSAEFPKEGPSILRIQQVVRGDSAAYFCASSPPGALAKNIQYFGAGTRLSVL.